This T cell receptor (beta chain) emerged from a study of cytomegalovirus exposure and HLA in healthy donors. PCR involved 60 Vbeta and 13 Jbeta primers. Only in-frame clones appear in the TCRdb table, and some are missing; sequencing was by immunoSEQ multiplex PCR. The sample shows 99,000 or so clones, approximately 72% of them seen only once. Germline CDR1 is LNHNV and CDR2 is YYDKDF (reference sequence). With 3 bases removed from V and 6 bases from J, the gap between germline ends came to 12 bases. The CDR3 runs to 14 residues. The receptor's source is a man younger than 40 in good health and CMV-seronegative. Sequenced material: PBMCs. The chain is built from TRBV15 and TRBJ1-5; no definite D call. CDR3 amino acids: CATSSPILGQPQHF. The CDR3 bases are TGTGCCACCAGCAGCCCTATACTTGGTCAGCCCCAGCATTTT.